Given below is one T cell receptor beta chain in context. Its antigen remains unknown. This table comes from immunoSEQ multiplex PCR, and its TCRdb copy is limited to in-frame clones, with some not included. In the table there are 130,000 or so clones, about 94% of which are singletons. The data stem from a study of T cell responses to AZD1222 COVID-19 vaccine. Study-wide points: A reported finding is that nearly half of spike-specific TCRs target unmutated variant regions. Only six or seven AZD1222 recipients were seropositive at baseline. Donors were mostly white British, more females; clonal diversity possibly underestimated. Spike-specific TCR breadth and depth both grew after two AZD1222 doses.

Germline loops: CDR1 MGHRA, CDR2 YSYEKL. Unmatched junction bases numbered 7, after V lost 2 bases and J lost 8 bases. The CDR3 extends over 16 amino acids. The TCR comes from an adult in good health. The sample in question was peripheral blood, obtained on day 0 of AZD1222 vaccination. V usage is TRBV4-1 and J usage is TRBJ2-1, with 12 bases that match TRBD2. The CDR3 DNA reads TGCGCCAGCAGCCAATATGCTAGCGGGGGGGCCGATGAGCAGTTCTTC. Translating gives CASSQYASGGADEQFF.